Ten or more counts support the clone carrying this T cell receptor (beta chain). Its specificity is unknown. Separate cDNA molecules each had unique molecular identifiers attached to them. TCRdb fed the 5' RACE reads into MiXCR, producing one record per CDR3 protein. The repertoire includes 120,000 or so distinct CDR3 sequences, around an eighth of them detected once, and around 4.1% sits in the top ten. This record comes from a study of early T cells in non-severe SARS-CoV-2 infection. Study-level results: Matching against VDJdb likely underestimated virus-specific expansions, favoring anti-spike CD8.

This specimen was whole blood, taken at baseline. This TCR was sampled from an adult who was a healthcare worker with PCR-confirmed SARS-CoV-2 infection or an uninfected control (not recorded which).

DNA of the CDR3: TGTGCCAGCAGTTACCCCGCGGGGGCAGGAACTGAAGCTTTCTTT. It is translated as CASSYPAGAGTEAFF. This chain uses TRBV6-5 with TRBJ1-1, with TRBD1 as a possible D gene (6 bases). CDR3 length: 15 amino acids. Germline-derived CDR1 and CDR2 are MNHEY and SVGAGI. V gave up 2 bases and J gave up 5 bases, with 15 bases separating them.